This entry describes one TCR beta chain. The antigen remains undetermined. The data derive from a study of cytomegalovirus exposure and HLA in healthy donors. Study results and limitations: A later analysis associated 15,000 or so TCR beta sequences with HLA alleles at a 0.05 false discovery rate. Roughly even sequencing depth across donors was the assumption behind the presence/absence analyses.

From germline, CDR1 is SGHNT and CDR2 YYREEE (reference sequence). Between the trimmed V and J ends, which lost 4 bases and 7 bases, there was a span of 17 bases. The length of the CDR3 is 14 residues. PCR involved 60 Vbeta and 13 Jbeta primers. Methods used by the authors: In a later analysis, about 12 million of 83 million or so unique beta chains occurred in at least two donors. The method was immunoSEQ multiplex PCR; TCRdb's version includes in-frame clones alone and lacks a portion of them. D and trimming come from the DNA, and the V and J calls and clone size come from that table. Counted here are roughly 200,000 clones, 77% occurring once; the ten biggest clones make up less than 4.5%.

The chain has TRBV5-4 and TRBJ1-2; D possibly corresponds to TRBD1 (6 bases). Input material: PBMCs. The clonotype was recovered from a woman in her sixties or seventies in good health and CMV-seropositive. This chain's CDR3 is CASSREQGASGYTF. As DNA, the CDR3 is TGTGCCAGCAGCCGGGAACAGGGAGCTTCTGGCTACACCTTC.